These 9 T cell receptor beta chains came from one sample sequenced in a study of cytomegalovirus exposure and HLA in healthy donors. PCR amplification relied on 60 Vbeta primers (plus 13 Jbeta primers). Repertoires were generated with immunoSEQ multiplex PCR, while TCRdb's copy carries only in-frame clones and drops some. This table holds about 49,000 clones. The sample consisted of PBMCs. The receptors were gathered from a man aged 18 to 29 in good health and CMV-seropositive.

The chain carries TRBV10-1 and TRBJ2-3, with D possibly TRBD2 on 6 matching bases. Per germline, CDR1 WNHNN and CDR2 SYGVQD (reference sequence). V was pared by 2 bases and J by 4 bases, with 13 bases between. CDR3 length: 15 residues. The chain's CDR3 is CASSEAGSRSDTQYF. CDR3 in DNA: TGCGCCAGCAGTGAGGCCGGGAGTCGTTCAGATACGCAGTATTTT.

The chain employs TRBV9 and TRBJ2-1, with 13 bases fitting TRBD2. The CDR3 has 16 residues. V dropped 6 bases and J dropped 7; count of bases not matched to a gene: 10. CDR1 and CDR2 from the germline V gene are SGDLS and YYNGEE. This CDR3 is CASTTTGTSGKNEQFF. Written as DNA, the CDR3 is TGTGCCAGCACCACTACCGGGACTAGCGGGAAAAATGAGCAGTTCTTC. The entire variable domain, with the rest obtained from reference TRBV9 and TRBJ2-1, is as follows: DSGVTQTPKHLITATGQRVTLRCSPRSGDLSVYWYQQSLDQGLQFLIQYYNGEERAKGNILERFSAQQFPDLHSELNLSSLELGDSALYFCASTTTGTSGKNEQFFGPGTRLTVL.

The chain recombines TRBV28 with TRBJ2-5; the D gene is possibly TRBD1 (6 bases). The end of the DNA fits TRBJ2-7 better, so the J call may be wrong. The germline V gene encodes CDR1 MDHEN and CDR2 SYDVKM. This CDR3 contains 14 residues. The CDR3 spells CASISAGEFYEQYF. CDR3 coding DNA: TGTGCCAGCATTTCGGCAGGGGAGTTCTACGAGCAGTACTTC.

The CDR3 sequence: CASSPQGPTLLNTEAFF. For the CDR3, the DNA is TGTGCCAGCAGCCCTCAGGGGCCAACACTCTTGAACACTGAAGCTTTCTTT. The chain has TRBV7-3 and TRBJ1-1; D perhaps matches TRBD1 (6 bases). The CDR3 has 17 residues. V was trimmed by 5 bases and J by 0 bases, leaving 19 bases between them. CDR1 and CDR2 from the germline V gene are SGHTA and FQGTGA.

This rearrangement joins TRBV5-4 to TRBJ1-1; D is undetermined. Germline CDR1 reads SGHNT; CDR2 reads YYREEE (reference sequence). The V and J ends lost 1 base and 3 bases respectively, with 7 bases between them. CDR3 size: 13 residues. The CDR3 loop is CASSLKLDTEAFF. The CDR3 region has the DNA TGTGCCAGCAGCTTGAAACTGGACACTGAAGCTTTCTTT.

The chain recombines TRBV5-6 with TRBJ1-1; D not certain. Germline CDR1 is SGHDT and CDR2 is YYEEEE. There are 13 residues in the CDR3. Trimming took 4 bases from V and 1 from J, leaving 8 bases between them. The CDR3 DNA is TGTGCCAGCAGCCACACGTCGAACACTGAAGCTTTCTTT. This gives the protein CASSHTSNTEAFF.

The chain has TRBV6-5 and TRBJ2-2; weak D call: TRBD1 (6 bases). There are 14 residues in the CDR3. Trimming took 8 bases from V and 4 from J, leaving 14 bases between them. Germline CDR1 reads MNHEY; CDR2 reads SVGAGI. CDR3: CASRAGDITGELFF. CDR3 sequence (DNA): TGTGCCAGCCGGGCAGGGGATATCACCGGGGAGCTGTTTTTT.

The V and J genes are TRBV7-9 and TRBJ2-7; 7 nucleotides line up with TRBD2. From germline, CDR1 is SEHNR and CDR2 FQNEAQ (reference sequence). V shed 3 bases, J shed 6 bases, and the junction held 2 bases outside the gene matches. The CDR3 is 12 amino acids. CDR3 sequence reads: CASSLGEGEQYF. The CDR3 DNA sequence: TGTGCCAGCAGCTTGGGGGAGGGCGAGCAGTACTTC.

The chain employs TRBV28 and TRBJ2-7; maybe TRBD2 (6 bases). This CDR3 is built from 12 residues. CDR1 MDHEN and CDR2 SYDVKM come from the germline V gene. Trimming cost V 9 bases and J 3 bases, with 12 bases left between them. CDR3 protein: CASRRENYEQYF. The CDR3 DNA reads TGTGCCAGTAGGAGGGAGAACTACGAGCAGTACTTC.